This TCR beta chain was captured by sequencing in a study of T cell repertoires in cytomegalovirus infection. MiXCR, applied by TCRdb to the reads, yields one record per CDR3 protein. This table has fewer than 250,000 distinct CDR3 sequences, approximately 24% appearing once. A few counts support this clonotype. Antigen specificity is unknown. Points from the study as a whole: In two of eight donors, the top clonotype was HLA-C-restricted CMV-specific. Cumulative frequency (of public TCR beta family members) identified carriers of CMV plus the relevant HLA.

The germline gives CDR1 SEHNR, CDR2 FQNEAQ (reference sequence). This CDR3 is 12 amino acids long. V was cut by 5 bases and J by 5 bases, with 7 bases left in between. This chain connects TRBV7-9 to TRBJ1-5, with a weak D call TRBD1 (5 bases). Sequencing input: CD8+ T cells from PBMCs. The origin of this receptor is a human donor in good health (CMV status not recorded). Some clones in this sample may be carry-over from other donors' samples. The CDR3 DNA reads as TGTGCCAGCAGCCCGGGGGATCAGCCCCAGCATTTT. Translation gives CASSPGDQPQHF.